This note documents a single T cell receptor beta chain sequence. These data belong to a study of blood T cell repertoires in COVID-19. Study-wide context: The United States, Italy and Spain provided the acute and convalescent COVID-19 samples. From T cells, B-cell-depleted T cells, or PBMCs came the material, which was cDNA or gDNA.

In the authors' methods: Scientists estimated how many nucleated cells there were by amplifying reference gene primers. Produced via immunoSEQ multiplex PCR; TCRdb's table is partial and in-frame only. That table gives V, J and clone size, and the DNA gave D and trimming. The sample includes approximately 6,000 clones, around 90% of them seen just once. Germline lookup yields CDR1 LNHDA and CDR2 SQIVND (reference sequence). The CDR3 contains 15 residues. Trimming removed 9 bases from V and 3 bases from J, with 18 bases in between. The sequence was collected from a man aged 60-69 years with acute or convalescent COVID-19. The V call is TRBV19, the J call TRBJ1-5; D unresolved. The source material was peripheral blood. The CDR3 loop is CASLLRGDVNQPQHF. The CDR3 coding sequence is TGTGCCAGCCTTTTGCGTGGAGATGTCAATCAGCCCCAGCATTTT.